A single sample gave rise to the 7 T cell receptor beta chains below, sequenced in a study of cytotoxic CD8 clonotypes in ibrutinib-treated CLL. TCRdb keeps only in-frame clones here, not all; method: immunoSEQ multiplex PCR. The sample contains about 150,000 clones, 76% of which appear only once. This specimen was PBMCs, taken after 24 months of ibrutinib treatment. The source is a human donor with chronic lymphocytic leukemia.

This clone occurred a few times. The chain is built from TRBV6-5 and TRBJ1-1; D is undetermined. The germline CDR1 and CDR2 sequences are MNHEY and SVGAGI. V shed 6 bases and J shed 10 bases, with 15 bases lying between them. This CDR3 has 12 amino acids. The CDR3 region is CASSPTYPGAFF. The CDR3 DNA reads TGTGCCAGCAGCCCAACTTACCCCGGAGCTTTCTTT.

V and J are TRBV5-1 and TRBJ2-7; 8 bases agree with TRBD1. V lost 3 bases to trimming and J lost 2 bases; unmatched junction nucleotides: 1. The germline gives CDR1 SGHRS, CDR2 YFSETQ. The CDR3 runs to 13 residues. The CDR3 loop reads CASSWDRPYEQYF. The CDR3 DNA sequence: TGCGCCAGCAGCTGGGACAGGCCCTACGAGCAGTACTTC.

V is TRBV19 and J is TRBJ2-1; D possibly corresponds to TRBD2 (6 bases). CDR1 is LNHDA and CDR2 is SQIVND in the germline V gene (reference sequence). The ends were cut back, 1 base at V and 4 bases at J, with 11 bases in the middle. CDR3 length: 15 residues. CDR3 coding DNA: TGTGCCAGTAGTATAGTGGAGGCGGGGTACAATGAGCAGTTCTTC. Its protein is CASSIVEAGYNEQFF.

This chain connects TRBV7-2 to TRBJ2-5; the D gene is possibly TRBD2 (6 bases). This CDR3 has 15 residues. The germline V gene has CDR1 SGHTA and CDR2 FQGNSA. The V end lost 3 bases, the J end lost 2 bases, and 13 bases lay between the germline ends. The CDR3 DNA is TGTGCCAGCAGCTTCGGCCCTGGGGGGCAAGAGACCCAGTACTTC. This sequence encodes CASSFGPGGQETQYF.

The chain combines TRBV7-9 with TRBJ2-2; no firm D call. The germline CDR1 and CDR2 sequences are SEHNR and FQNEAQ (reference sequence). The CDR3 has 13 amino acids. The V and J ends lost 5 bases and 6 bases respectively, with 10 bases between them. This CDR3 reads CASSPASSGELFF. In DNA, the CDR3 is TGTGCCAGCAGCCCGGCATCTTCCGGGGAGCTGTTTTTT.

The CDR3 bases are TGTGCCAGCAGCCGAAATCAGGGGGAATATGGCTACACCTTC. Translation gives CASSRNQGEYGYTF. V gene TRBV7-2 combines with J gene TRBJ1-2; TRBD1 agrees at 7 bases. Germline lookup yields CDR1 SGHTA and CDR2 FQGNSA. V shed 5 bases, J shed 5 bases, and the junction held 8 bases outside the gene matches. This CDR3 comprises 14 residues. Looking up the rest from reference TRBV7-2 and TRBJ1-2 gives the full variable domain: GAGVSQSPSNKVTEKGKDVELRCDPISGHTALYWYRQSLGQGLEFLIYFQGNSAPDKSGLPSDRFSAERTGGSVSTLTIQRTQQEDSAVYLCASSRNQGEYGYTFGSGTRLTVV.

This clone was detected many times. The chain recombines TRBV28 with TRBJ2-6; no firm D call. Germline CDR1 is MDHEN and CDR2 is SYDVKM. This CDR3 has 15 amino acids. The V and J ends lost 5 bases and 0 bases respectively, with 8 bases between them. CDR3 amino acids: CASSEHISGANVLTF. The CDR3 coding sequence is TGTGCCAGCAGTGAACATATCTCTGGGGCCAACGTCCTGACTTTC.